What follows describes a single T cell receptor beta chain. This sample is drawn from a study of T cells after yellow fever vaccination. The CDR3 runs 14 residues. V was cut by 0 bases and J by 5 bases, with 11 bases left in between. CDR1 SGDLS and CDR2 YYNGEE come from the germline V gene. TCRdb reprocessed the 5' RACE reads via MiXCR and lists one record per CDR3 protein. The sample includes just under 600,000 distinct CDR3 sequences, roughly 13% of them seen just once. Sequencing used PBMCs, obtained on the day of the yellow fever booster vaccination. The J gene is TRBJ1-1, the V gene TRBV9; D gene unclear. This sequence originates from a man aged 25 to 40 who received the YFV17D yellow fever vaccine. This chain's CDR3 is CASSVGPGNTEAFF. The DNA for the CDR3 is TGTGCCAGCAGCGTAGGCCCTGGGAATACTGAAGCTTTCTTT.